This TCR beta chain was identified in a study of PD-1 blockade in classical Hodgkin lymphoma. Germline values: CDR1 SGHTS, CDR2 YDEGEE. The CDR3 sequence is 15 residues long. Unmatched junction bases numbered 9, after V lost 9 bases and J lost 0 bases. Assay: immunoSEQ multiplex PCR; the TCRdb copy retains only in-frame clones and omits some. The profile shows around 57,000 clones, 86% of them singletons. Time point denoted: cycle 4 day 1 (C4D1), after more than five weeks of nivolumab. Each of the patients experienced relapse following autologous stem cell transplantation, and their brentuximab vedotin exposure differed.

The sequence derives from a human donor with classical Hodgkin lymphoma. The V call is TRBV5-8, the J call TRBJ2-1; 7 nucleotides align to TRBD2. Sequences were derived from peripheral blood mononuclear cells (PBMCs), sampled before the fourth cycle of nivolumab. This chain's CDR3 is CATLGRDPSYNEQFF. Here the CDR3 DNA reads TGTGCCACCCTGGGGAGGGACCCCTCCTACAATGAGCAGTTCTTC.